Following are 27 T cell receptor beta chains from one sample sequenced in a study of T cell responses to AZD1222 COVID-19 vaccine. Produced via immunoSEQ multiplex PCR; TCRdb's table is partial and in-frame only. The repertoire holds around 70,000 clones, with 70% to 90% as singletons. Sequenced here: peripheral blood, sampled 28 days after the second AZD1222 dose. Every receptor here comes from an adult who received the AZD1222 COVID-19 vaccine.

The rearrangement uses TRBV14 and TRBJ2-3; TRBD2 aligns across 10 bases. The V gene's germline CDR1 is SGHDN and CDR2 FVKESK. This CDR3 comprises 16 residues. Losses at the gene ends were 1 base for V and 9 bases for J; bases not matched to a gene: 10. The CDR3, as DNA: TGTGCCAGCAGCCAAGGCGGGCTAGCGGGGGTGAACACGCAGTATTTT. Its translation: CASSQGGLAGVNTQYF.

V usage is TRBV5-1 and J usage is TRBJ2-2, with TRBD1 matching 11 bases. Germline loops: CDR1 SGHRS, CDR2 YFSETQ. V was pared by 5 bases and J by 3 bases, with 3 bases of the junction left unmatched. This CDR3 comprises 15 residues. In nucleotides, the CDR3 is TGCGCCAGCAGGCGGGGACAGGGGGACACCGGGGAGCTGTTTTTT. Its translation: CASRRGQGDTGELFF.

The chain links TRBV6-5 to TRBJ1-2; the match to TRBD1 covers 9 bases. The CDR3 contains 16 residues. The J segment lost 2 bases and the V segment lost 0 bases, leaving 4 bases of the junction unmatched. Germline V CDR1 and CDR2: MNHEY, SVGAGI. In DNA, the CDR3 is TGTGCCAGCAGTTACTCTAGGACAGGGGCCAACTATGGCTACACCTTC. Translating gives CASSYSRTGANYGYTF.

The chain employs TRBV27 and TRBJ2-1, with TRBD2 identical over 12 bases. The J segment lost 6 bases and the V segment lost 6 bases, leaving 9 bases of the junction unmatched. Germline CDR1 and CDR2: MNHEY and SMNVEV (reference sequence). The CDR3 is made up of 16 amino acids. Here the CDR3 reads CASSYRGTSGSNEQFF. CDR3 bases: TGTGCCAGCAGCTACAGAGGGACTAGCGGGTCCAATGAGCAGTTCTTC.

The chain employs TRBV19 and TRBJ1-4; D remains ambiguous. Germline assignment: CDR1 LNHDA and CDR2 SQIVND (reference sequence). V was pared by 7 bases and J by 3 bases, with 15 bases between. This CDR3 is 15 amino acids long. CDR3 sequence reads: CASTGSLAANEKLFF. CDR3 nucleotides: TGTGCCAGTACAGGCAGCCTTGCTGCTAATGAAAAACTGTTTTTT.

The chain carries TRBV11-2 and TRBJ1-3; D unclear. The germline V gene has CDR1 SGHAT and CDR2 FQNNGV. The CDR3 covers 14 residues. Trimming shortened V by 7 bases and J by 2 bases, and 12 bases separated the two germline ends. CDR3 sequence: CASNDGRPGNTIYF. The CDR3, as DNA: TGTGCCAGCAACGACGGAAGGCCTGGAAACACCATATATTTT. Full variable domain (remainder filled in from reference TRBV11-2 and TRBJ1-3): EAGVAQSPRYKIIEKRQSVAFWCNPISGHATLYWYQQILGQGPKLLIQFQNNGVVDDSQLPKDRFSAERLKGVDSTLKIQPAKLEDSAVYLCASNDGRPGNTIYFGEGSWLTVV.

The chain joins TRBV5-1 to TRBJ2-7; 8 nucleotides line up with TRBD2. The CDR3 consists of 16 residues. V shed 3 bases and J 2 bases; nucleotides not matched to a gene: 10. The germline gives CDR1 SGHRS, CDR2 YFSETQ. The CDR3, as DNA: TGCGCCAGCAGCTCCCCCAATAGCGGGACCCCCTACGAGCAGTACTTC. Translation gives CASSSPNSGTPYEQYF.

The J gene is TRBJ2-7, the V gene TRBV6-6; 10 bases agree with TRBD1. This CDR3 is built from 16 residues. CDR1 MNHNY and CDR2 SVGAGI come from the germline V gene (reference sequence). V trimming: 5 bases; J trimming: 1 base; junction bases outside the gene matches: 8. The CDR3 DNA reads TGTGCCAGCAGTCGAGTTGGGGGACAGGGGTCCTACGAGCAGTACTTC. This translates into CASSRVGGQGSYEQYF.

The chain carries TRBV19 and TRBJ1-1, with D possibly matching TRBD1 (6 bases). The V gene's germline CDR1 is LNHDA and CDR2 SQIVND (reference sequence). V was trimmed by 3 bases and J by 5 bases, leaving 16 bases between them. This CDR3 contains 15 residues. CDR3 sequence: CASSIGETGRTEAFF. CDR3 DNA: TGTGCCAGTAGTATCGGCGAGACAGGACGAACTGAAGCTTTCTTT.

For the CDR3, the DNA is TGTGCCAGCAGCCGCGGACGGACTCATAGCAATCAGCCCCAGCATTTT. Protein product: CASSRGRTHSNQPQHF. The rearrangement links TRBV5-4 to TRBJ1-5; the D is unclear. CDR1 is SGHNT and CDR2 is YYREEE in the germline V gene (reference sequence). V was cut by 4 bases and J by 0 bases, with 14 bases left in between. The CDR3 is 16 residues long.

This clone occurred once. The chain combines TRBV7-2 with TRBJ1-1, with a weak D call TRBD1 (6 bases). V was cut by 5 bases and J by 6 bases, with 16 bases left in between. Germline CDR1 is SGHTA and CDR2 is FQGNSA. The CDR3 is 14 amino acids. CDR3 sequence reads: CASSPGASEAEAFF. The CDR3 DNA follows: TGTGCCAGCAGCCCAGGGGCCTCTGAGGCTGAAGCTTTCTTT. Together with reference TRBV7-2 and TRBJ1-1, the CDR3 gives the full variable domain: GAGVSQSPSNKVTEKGKDVELRCDPISGHTALYWYRQSLGQGLEFLIYFQGNSAPDKSGLPSDRFSAERTGGSVSTLTIQRTQQEDSAVYLCASSPGASEAEAFFGQGTRLTVV.

This chain joins TRBV5-1 and TRBJ2-1, with 14 bases aligning to TRBD2. The CDR3 loop spans 21 amino acids. After removal of 5 bases from V and 8 bases from J, the junction contained 24 bases not matched to a gene. The germline V gene has CDR1 SGHRS and CDR2 YFSETQ. CDR3 in DNA: TGCGCCAGCAGTTACCCTACGCACAACTGGACTAGCGGGAGGACGGGGGATGAGCAGTTCTTC. Encoded protein: CASSYPTHNWTSGRTGDEQFF.

The chain employs TRBV9 and TRBJ2-7, with D unclear. The germline V and J ends were trimmed by 3 bases and 6 bases, with 10 bases remaining between them. Germline CDR1 SGDLS, CDR2 YYNGEE. CDR3 length: 12 residues. The CDR3 protein is CASSGVLGEQYF. The CDR3 DNA reads as TGTGCCAGCAGCGGCGTCTTGGGCGAGCAGTACTTC.

V gene TRBV6-2 or TRBV6-3 combines with J gene TRBJ2-5; 9 nucleotides align to TRBD2. The CDR3 is made up of 19 amino acids. CDR1 is MNHEY, CDR2 SVGEGT, per germline. The trim removed 2 bases at V and 3 bases at J, leaving 16 bases unmatched. The CDR3 region has the DNA TGTGCCAGCAGTTACGAACTAGCGGGCCCCCTTGCGGGTGAAGAGACCCAGTACTTC. Its protein product is CASSYELAGPLAGEETQYF.

This sequence joins TRBV9 and TRBJ2-1; 10 positions match TRBD1. The J segment lost 4 bases and the V segment lost 3 bases, leaving 7 bases of the junction unmatched. The germline V gene has CDR1 SGDLS and CDR2 YYNGEE. The CDR3 consists of 16 residues. CDR3 region: CASSELGQGVYNEQFF. DNA of the CDR3: TGTGCCAGCAGCGAGTTAGGACAGGGGGTTTACAATGAGCAGTTCTTC.

The chain recombines TRBV25-1 with TRBJ1-6; maybe TRBD1 (5 bases). The CDR3 covers 14 residues. Germline V gene data show CDR1 as MGHDK and CDR2 as SYGVNS. V shed 6 bases and J shed 9 bases, with 15 bases lying between them. CDR3 in DNA: TGTGCCAGCAGCCTCTCAGGGAACGGTTCACCCCTCCACTTT. Translated: CASSLSGNGSPLHF.

This rearrangement joins TRBV18 to TRBJ1-6; D is perhaps TRBD1 (5 bases). V was clipped by 2 bases and J by 10 bases, with 9 bases between them. Germline V lookup: CDR1 KGHSH, CDR2 LQKENI. This CDR3 is built from 13 residues. The CDR3 loop reads CASSPGAGSPLHF. CDR3 coding DNA: TGTGCCAGCTCACCAGGGGCCGGATCACCCCTCCACTTT.

In its sample, this clone was seen a few times. V gene TRBV11-1 combines with J gene TRBJ1-1; no definite D call. The germline V gene encodes CDR1 SGHAT and CDR2 FQDESV (reference sequence). CDR3 length equals 14 residues. V was shortened by 0 bases and J by 1 base, with 6 bases between the two germline ends. CDR3 region: CASSLAAGNTEAFF. In DNA, the CDR3 is TGTGCCAGCAGCTTAGCGGCGGGGAACACTGAAGCTTTCTTT.

This clone was recorded once. The V gene is TRBV28, the J gene TRBJ2-5; D call uncertain. Between the trimmed V and J ends, which lost 3 bases and 5 bases, there was a span of 7 bases. There are 12 residues in the CDR3. Per the germline V gene, CDR1 is MDHEN and CDR2 is SYDVKM. Here the CDR3 DNA reads TGTGCCAGCAGTTTTCTGTTTGAGACCCAGTACTTC. Translated: CASSFLFETQYF.

The CDR3 bases are TGTGCCAGCAGTGAATTTACTGGCGTTGAAGCTTTCTTT. It specifies CASSEFTGVEAFF. This sequence joins TRBV2 and TRBJ1-1; the D is unclear. The CDR3 is 13 residues long. Trimming took 2 bases from V and 7 from J, leaving 11 bases between them. Germline V lookup: CDR1 SNHLY, CDR2 FYNNEI.

The CDR3 loop reads CASSQGLVPTIYEQYF. CDR3 bases: TGTGCCAGCAGCCAGGGACTCGTTCCCACAATATACGAGCAGTACTTC. The V gene is TRBV14, the J gene TRBJ2-7; D perhaps matches TRBD2 (6 bases). Germline CDR1 reads SGHDN; CDR2 reads FVKESK. V lost 3 bases and J lost 4, with 19 bases in between. This CDR3 is built from 16 residues.

This chain connects TRBV5-1 to TRBJ2-1; tentative D call: TRBD1 (6 bases). Per germline, CDR1 SGHRS and CDR2 YFSETQ. The CDR3 contains 15 residues. With 5 bases removed from V and 0 bases from J, the gap between germline ends came to 12 bases. The CDR3 DNA sequence: TGCGCCAGCAGGAGGACAGAACTCTCCTACAATGAGCAGTTCTTC. It codes for CASRRTELSYNEQFF.

This clone showed up just once. The chain combines TRBV3-1 (or the pseudogene TRBV3-2) with TRBJ1-2, with 9 bases lining up with TRBD1. Germline V CDR1 and CDR2: LGHDT, YNNKEL (reference sequence). The CDR3 runs 15 residues. The ends lost 4 bases at V and 4 bases at J; junction bases unmatched: 7. The CDR3 loop is CASSLTGGVSYGYTF. CDR3 DNA: TGTGCCAGCAGCCTTACAGGGGGCGTTAGCTATGGCTACACCTTC.

The V and J genes are TRBV7-3 and TRBJ2-7; D might be TRBD2 (5 bases). The germline V gene has CDR1 SGHTA and CDR2 FQGTGA. The CDR3 has 16 residues. V was clipped by 4 bases and J by 1 base, with 17 bases between them. The CDR3 coding sequence is TGTGCCAGCAGCTCCCTAGTGGGAGTAGGGTCCTACGAGCAGTACTTC. This sequence encodes CASSSLVGVGSYEQYF.

V usage is TRBV2 and J usage is TRBJ1-2; TRBD1 might be the D (6 bases). Trimming removed 4 bases at V and 13 bases at J, with 19 bases between. The germline V gene has CDR1 SNHLY and CDR2 FYNNEI. This CDR3 has 13 amino acids. The DNA of the CDR3 is TGTGCCAGCAGTGCGGCGGACAGAAGCTTAGTCACCTTC. This sequence encodes CASSAADRSLVTF.

The gene calls are TRBV7-2 and TRBJ2-7, with 7 bases that match TRBD1. The trim removed 0 bases at V and 6 bases at J, leaving 5 bases unmatched. CDR3 length: 14 residues. Per the germline V gene, CDR1 is SGHTA and CDR2 is FQGNSA. CDR3 amino acids: CASSLATGNGEQYF. The CDR3, as DNA: TGTGCCAGCAGCTTAGCGACAGGGAACGGCGAGCAGTACTTC.

The rearrangement uses TRBV7-6 and TRBJ2-7; TRBD1 or TRBD2 may be the D gene (5 bases each). Germline CDR1 is SGHVS and CDR2 is FNYEAQ. With 5 bases removed from V and 3 bases from J, the gap between germline ends came to 23 bases. The CDR3 loop spans 17 amino acids. This CDR3 is CASSPSSRGGRIYEQYF. The CDR3 region has the DNA TGTGCCAGCAGCCCCAGTTCGAGGGGCGGCAGGATCTACGAGCAGTACTTC.